Each of the 3 T cell receptor beta chains below was sequenced from the same sample in a study of blood T cell repertoires in COVID-19. Profiling relied on immunoSEQ multiplex PCR, and the TCRdb table lists in-frame clones only, not all of them. The sample yields hundreds of thousands of clones, more than 70% seen once. Material: peripheral blood. The receptors derive from a woman in her 50s with COVID-19, enrolled during active disease.

This chain joins TRBV6-5 and TRBJ1-2; TRBD1 aligns across 9 bases. Germline V CDR1 and CDR2: MNHEY, SVGAGI. Germline trimming cut 0 bases from V and 3 bases from J; bases unmatched to any gene: 5. This CDR3 has 16 residues. The CDR3 DNA follows: TGTGCCAGCAGTTACTCTACAGGGGGCGCCGACTATGGCTACACCTTC. Translated: CASSYSTGGADYGYTF.

The chain combines TRBV6-5 with TRBJ1-1; 8 bases map to TRBD1. V gave up 2 bases and J gave up 5 bases; unmatched junction bases: 4. The CDR3 spans 14 residues. The germline V gene encodes CDR1 MNHEY and CDR2 SVGAGI. DNA of the CDR3: TGTGCCAGCAGTTACGACAGGGGTCGGACTGAAGCTTTCTTT. It specifies CASSYDRGRTEAFF.

DNA of the CDR3: TGTGCCAGTAGTATAGGATCGTTCGGACAGGTCTATGGCTACACCTTC. As protein: CASSIGSFGQVYGYTF. The J gene is TRBJ1-2, the V gene TRBV19; 7 bases align to TRBD1. In germline, CDR1 is LNHDA, CDR2 SQIVND (reference sequence). The CDR3 contains 16 residues. The trim removed 1 base at V and 4 bases at J, leaving 9 bases unmatched.